This TCR beta chain was obtained from a study of spatial heterogeneity in lung cancer. In germline, CDR1 is KGHSH, CDR2 LQKENI. The CDR3 loop spans 14 amino acids. V shed 6 bases and J shed 4 bases, with 16 bases lying between them. One entry per CDR3 protein results from TCRdb running MiXCR on the 5' RACE reads. This table holds some 55,000 distinct CDR3 sequences, 6.3% found once. Stated time point: sample taken at primary tumor resection. Tumor, nontumor lung or frozen PBMC supplied whole RNA, sequenced without sorting. The chain joins TRBV18 to TRBJ2-7; D may be TRBD1 (6 bases). The sequencing here drew on PBMCs, taken at surgery. The sequence came from a female donor with early-stage non-small cell lung cancer. The DNA of the CDR3 is TGTGCCAGCTCCTCTCAGGGACACCTTTACGAGCAGTACTTC. This codes for CASSSQGHLYEQYF.